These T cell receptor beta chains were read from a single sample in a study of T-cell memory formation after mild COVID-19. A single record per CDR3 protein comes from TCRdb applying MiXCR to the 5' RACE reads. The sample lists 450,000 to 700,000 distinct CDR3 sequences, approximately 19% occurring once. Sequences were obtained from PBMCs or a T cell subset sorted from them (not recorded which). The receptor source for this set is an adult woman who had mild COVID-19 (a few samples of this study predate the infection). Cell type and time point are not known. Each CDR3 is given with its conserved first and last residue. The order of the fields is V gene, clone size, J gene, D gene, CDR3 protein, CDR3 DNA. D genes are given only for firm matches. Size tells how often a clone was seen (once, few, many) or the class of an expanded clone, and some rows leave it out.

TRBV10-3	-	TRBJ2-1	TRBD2	CAISDSSGRLEVEQFF	TGTGCCATCAGTGACTCTAGCGGGAGGCTAGAAGTTGAGCAGTTCTTC
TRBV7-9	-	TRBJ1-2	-	CASSLSDGYTF	TGTGCCAGCAGCTTATCGGATGGCTACACCTTC
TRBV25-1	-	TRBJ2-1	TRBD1	CASSLRRSGGTGRLGEQFF	TGTGCCAGCAGCCTTCGCCGATCTGGGGGGACAGGGCGGTTGGGTGAGCAGTTCTTC
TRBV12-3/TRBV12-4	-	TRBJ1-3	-	CASRGNWPTGNTIYF	TGTGCCAGCAGGGGCAATTGGCCCACCGGAAACACCATATATTTT
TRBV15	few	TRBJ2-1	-	CATSSAAVVEQFF	TGTGCCACCAGCAGCGCCGCAGTGGTGGAGCAGTTCTTC
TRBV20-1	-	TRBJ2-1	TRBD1	CSANPTGGPGNEQFF	TGCAGTGCTAACCCGACAGGGGGCCCTGGCAATGAGCAGTTCTTC
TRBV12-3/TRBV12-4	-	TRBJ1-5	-	CASSHRVGNQPQHF	TGTGCCAGCAGTCATCGGGTGGGGAATCAGCCCCAGCATTTT
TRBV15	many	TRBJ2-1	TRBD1	CATSRGGQGQFF	TGTGCCACCAGCAGAGGTGGACAGGGGCAGTTCTTC
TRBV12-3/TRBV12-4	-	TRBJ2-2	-	CASSWGTGTANTGELFF	TGTGCCAGCAGTTGGGGGACCGGGACCGCGAACACCGGGGAGCTGTTTTTT
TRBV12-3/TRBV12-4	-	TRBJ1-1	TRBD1	CASSGQANTEAFF	TGTGCCAGCAGCGGACAGGCGAACACTGAAGCTTTCTTT
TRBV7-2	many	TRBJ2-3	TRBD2	CASSFTGGRSDTQYF	TGTGCCAGCAGCTTTACGGGAGGTCGGTCGGATACGCAGTATTTT